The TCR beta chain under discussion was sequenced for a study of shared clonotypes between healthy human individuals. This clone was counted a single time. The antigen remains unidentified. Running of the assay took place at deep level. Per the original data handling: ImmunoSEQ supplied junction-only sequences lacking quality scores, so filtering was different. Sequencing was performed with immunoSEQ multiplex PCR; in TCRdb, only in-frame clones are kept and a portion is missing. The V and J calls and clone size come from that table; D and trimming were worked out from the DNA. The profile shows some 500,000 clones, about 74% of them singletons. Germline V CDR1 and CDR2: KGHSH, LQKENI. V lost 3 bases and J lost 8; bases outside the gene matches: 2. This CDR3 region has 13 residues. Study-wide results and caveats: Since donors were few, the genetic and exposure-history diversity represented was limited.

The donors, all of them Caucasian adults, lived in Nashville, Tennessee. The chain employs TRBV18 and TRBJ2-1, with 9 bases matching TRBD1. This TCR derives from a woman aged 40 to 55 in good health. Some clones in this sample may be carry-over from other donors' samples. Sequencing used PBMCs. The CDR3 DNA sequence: TGTGCCAGCTCACCGGGGGACAGGGATGAGCAGTTCTTC. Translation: CASSPGDRDEQFF.